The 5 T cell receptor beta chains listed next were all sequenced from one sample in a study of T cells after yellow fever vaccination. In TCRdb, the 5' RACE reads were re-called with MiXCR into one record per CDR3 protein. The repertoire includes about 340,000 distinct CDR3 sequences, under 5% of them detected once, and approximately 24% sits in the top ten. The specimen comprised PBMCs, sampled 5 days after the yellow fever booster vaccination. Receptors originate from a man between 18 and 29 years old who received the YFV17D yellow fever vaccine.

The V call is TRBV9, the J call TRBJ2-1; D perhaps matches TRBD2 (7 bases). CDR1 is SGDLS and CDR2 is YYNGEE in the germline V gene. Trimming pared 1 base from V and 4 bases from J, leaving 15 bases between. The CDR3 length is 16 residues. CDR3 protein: CASSVRGGESYNEQFF. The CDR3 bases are TGTGCCAGCAGCGTAAGGGGGGGGGAGTCATACAATGAGCAGTTCTTC.

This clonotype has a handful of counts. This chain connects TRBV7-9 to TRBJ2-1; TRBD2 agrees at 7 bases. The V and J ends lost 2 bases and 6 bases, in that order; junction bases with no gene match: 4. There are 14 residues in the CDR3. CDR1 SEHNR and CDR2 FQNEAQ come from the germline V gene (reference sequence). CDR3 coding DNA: TGTGCCAGCAGCTTACCCGGGGAGGGCAATGAGCAGTTCTTC. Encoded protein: CASSLPGEGNEQFF.

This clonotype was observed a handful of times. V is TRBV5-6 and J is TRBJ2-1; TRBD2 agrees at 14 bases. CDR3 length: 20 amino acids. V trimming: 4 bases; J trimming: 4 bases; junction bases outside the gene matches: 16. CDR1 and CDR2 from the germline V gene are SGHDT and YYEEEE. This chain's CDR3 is CASSPQGGLAGGPVYNEQFF. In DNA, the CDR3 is TGTGCCAGCAGCCCCCAGGGCGGACTAGCGGGGGGACCCGTATACAATGAGCAGTTCTTC.

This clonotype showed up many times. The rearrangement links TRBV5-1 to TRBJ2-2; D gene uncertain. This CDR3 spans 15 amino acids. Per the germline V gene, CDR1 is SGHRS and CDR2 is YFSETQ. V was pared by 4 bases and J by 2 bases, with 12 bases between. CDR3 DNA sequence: TGCGCCAGCAGCCAGGATGGGGATAACACCGGGGAGCTGTTTTTT. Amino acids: CASSQDGDNTGELFF.

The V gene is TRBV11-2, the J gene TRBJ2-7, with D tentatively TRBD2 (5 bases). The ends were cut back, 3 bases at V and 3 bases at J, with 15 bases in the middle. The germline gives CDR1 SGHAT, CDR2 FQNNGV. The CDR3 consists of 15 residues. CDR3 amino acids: CASSFPLAGGYEQYF. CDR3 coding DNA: TGTGCCAGCAGCTTCCCACTGGCGGGCGGCTACGAGCAGTACTTC.